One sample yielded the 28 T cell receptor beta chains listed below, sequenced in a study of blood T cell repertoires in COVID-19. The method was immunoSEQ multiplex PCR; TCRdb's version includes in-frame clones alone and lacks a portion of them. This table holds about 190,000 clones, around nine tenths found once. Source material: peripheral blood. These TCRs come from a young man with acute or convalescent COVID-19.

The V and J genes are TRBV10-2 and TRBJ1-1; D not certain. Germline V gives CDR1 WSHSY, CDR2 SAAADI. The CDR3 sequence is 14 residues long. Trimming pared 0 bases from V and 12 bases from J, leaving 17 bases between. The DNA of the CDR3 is TGCGCCAGCAGTGAGTCGACCCGACAAGCAAAAACTTTCTTT. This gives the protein CASSESTRQAKTFF.

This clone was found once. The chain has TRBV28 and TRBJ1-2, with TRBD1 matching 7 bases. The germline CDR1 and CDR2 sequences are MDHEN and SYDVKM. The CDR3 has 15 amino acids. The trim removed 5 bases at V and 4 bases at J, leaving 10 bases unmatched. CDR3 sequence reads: CASSLSDRNPYGYTF. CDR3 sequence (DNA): TGTGCCAGCAGTCTCTCGGACAGGAATCCCTATGGCTACACCTTC.

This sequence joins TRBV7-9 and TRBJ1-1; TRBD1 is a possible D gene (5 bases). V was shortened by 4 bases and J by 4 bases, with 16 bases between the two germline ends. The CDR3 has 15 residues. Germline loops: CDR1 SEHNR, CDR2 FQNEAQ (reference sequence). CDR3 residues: CASSSTEGRSTEAFF. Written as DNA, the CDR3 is TGTGCCAGCAGCTCGACCGAGGGGAGGAGCACTGAAGCTTTCTTT.

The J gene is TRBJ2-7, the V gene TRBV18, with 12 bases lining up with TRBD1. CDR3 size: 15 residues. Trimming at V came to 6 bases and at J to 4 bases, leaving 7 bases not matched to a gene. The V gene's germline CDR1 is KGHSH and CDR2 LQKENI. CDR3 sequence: CASSPGQGAGYEQYF. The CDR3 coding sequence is TGTGCCAGCTCCCCGGGACAGGGGGCTGGGTACGAGCAGTACTTC.

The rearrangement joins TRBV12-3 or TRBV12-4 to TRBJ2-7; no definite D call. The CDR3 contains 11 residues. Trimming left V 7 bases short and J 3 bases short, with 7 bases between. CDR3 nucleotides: TGTGCCAGCAAACGCAGCTACGAGCAGTACTTC. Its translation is CASKRSYEQYF.

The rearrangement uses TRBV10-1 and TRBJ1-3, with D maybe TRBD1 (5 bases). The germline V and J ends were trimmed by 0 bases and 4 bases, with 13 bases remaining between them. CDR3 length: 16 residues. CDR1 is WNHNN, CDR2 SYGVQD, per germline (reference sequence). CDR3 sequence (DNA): TGCGCCAGCAGTGAGTCGGCCGCAGGGATGGGAAACACCATATATTTT. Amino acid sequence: CASSESAAGMGNTIYF.

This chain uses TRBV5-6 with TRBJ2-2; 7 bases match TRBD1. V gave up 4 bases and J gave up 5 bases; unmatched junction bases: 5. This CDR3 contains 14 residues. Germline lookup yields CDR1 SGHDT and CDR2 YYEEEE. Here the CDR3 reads CASSLTGYTGELFF. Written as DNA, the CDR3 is TGTGCCAGCAGCCTGACAGGGTATACCGGGGAGCTGTTTTTT.

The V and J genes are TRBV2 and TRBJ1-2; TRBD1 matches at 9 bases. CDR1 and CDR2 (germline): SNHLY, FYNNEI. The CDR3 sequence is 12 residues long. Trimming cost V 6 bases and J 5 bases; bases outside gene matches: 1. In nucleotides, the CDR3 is TGTGCCAGCAGGGACAGGGGATATGGCTACACCTTC. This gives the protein CASRDRGYGYTF. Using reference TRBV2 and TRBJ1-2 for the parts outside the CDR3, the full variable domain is EPEVTQTPSHQVTQMGQEVILRCVPISNHLYFYWYRQILGQKVEFLVSFYNNEISEKSEIFDDQFSVERPDGSNFTLKIRSTKLEDSAMYFCASRDRGYGYTFGSGTRLTVV.

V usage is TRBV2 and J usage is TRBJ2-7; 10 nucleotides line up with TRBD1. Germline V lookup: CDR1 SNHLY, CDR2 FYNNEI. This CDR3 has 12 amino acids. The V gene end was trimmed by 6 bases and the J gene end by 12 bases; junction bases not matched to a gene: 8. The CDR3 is CASRGDRGRTYF. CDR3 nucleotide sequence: TGTGCCAGCAGGGGAGACAGGGGGCGAACGTACTTC.

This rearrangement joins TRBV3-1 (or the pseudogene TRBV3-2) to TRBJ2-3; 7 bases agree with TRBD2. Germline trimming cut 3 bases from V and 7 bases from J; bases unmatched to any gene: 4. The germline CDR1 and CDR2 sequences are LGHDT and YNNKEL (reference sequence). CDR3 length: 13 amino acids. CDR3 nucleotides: TGTGCCAGCAGCCAGCCGGGACTACATACGCAGTATTTT. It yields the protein CASSQPGLHTQYF.

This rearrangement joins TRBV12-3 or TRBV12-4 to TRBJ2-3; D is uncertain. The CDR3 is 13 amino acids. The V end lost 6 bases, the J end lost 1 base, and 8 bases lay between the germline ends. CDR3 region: CASRLRGTDTQYF. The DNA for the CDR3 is TGTGCCAGCAGGTTACGGGGCACAGATACGCAGTATTTT.

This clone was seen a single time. CDR3 residues: CASSLGPAPNTGELFF. The CDR3 bases are TGTGCCAGCAGCTTAGGTCCAGCGCCGAACACCGGGGAGCTGTTTTTT. The J gene is TRBJ2-2, the V gene TRBV7-3; D is ambiguous. Trimming cost V 2 bases and J 0 bases, with 10 bases left between them. The CDR3 loop spans 16 amino acids. From germline, CDR1 is SGHTA and CDR2 FQGTGA.

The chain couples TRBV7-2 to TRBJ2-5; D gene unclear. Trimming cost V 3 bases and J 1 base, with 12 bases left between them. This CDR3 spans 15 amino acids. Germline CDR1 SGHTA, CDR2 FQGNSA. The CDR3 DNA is TGTGCCAGCAGCTTGTGGGCACAGCTCCAAGAGACCCAGTACTTC. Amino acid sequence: CASSLWAQLQETQYF.

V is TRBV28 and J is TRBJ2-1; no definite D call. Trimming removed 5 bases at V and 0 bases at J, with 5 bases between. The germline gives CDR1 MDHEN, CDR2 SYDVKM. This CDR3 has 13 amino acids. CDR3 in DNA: TGTGCCAGCAGTCCGTACTCCTACAATGAGCAGTTCTTC. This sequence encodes CASSPYSYNEQFF.

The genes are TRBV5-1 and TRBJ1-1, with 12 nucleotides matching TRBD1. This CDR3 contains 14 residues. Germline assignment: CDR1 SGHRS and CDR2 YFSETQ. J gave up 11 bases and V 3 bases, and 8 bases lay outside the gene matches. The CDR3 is CASSSPGTGGMAFF. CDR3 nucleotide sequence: TGCGCCAGCAGCTCGCCAGGGACAGGGGGCATGGCTTTCTTT. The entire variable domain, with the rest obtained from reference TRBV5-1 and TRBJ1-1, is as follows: KAGVTQTPRYLIKTRGQQVTLSCSPISGHRSVSWYQQTPGQGLQFLFEYFSETQRNKGNFPGRFSGRQFSNSRSEMNVSTLELGDSALYLCASSSPGTGGMAFFGQGTRLTVV.

The CDR3 DNA is TGTGCCAGCTCACCAAAAGAACAGGGGATGAGTGGCTACACCTTC. Translation: CASSPKEQGMSGYTF. This sequence joins TRBV18 and TRBJ1-2, with 7 bases lining up with TRBD1. V shed 2 bases and J 7 bases; nucleotides not matched to a gene: 10. This CDR3 region has 15 residues. The germline gives CDR1 KGHSH, CDR2 LQKENI.

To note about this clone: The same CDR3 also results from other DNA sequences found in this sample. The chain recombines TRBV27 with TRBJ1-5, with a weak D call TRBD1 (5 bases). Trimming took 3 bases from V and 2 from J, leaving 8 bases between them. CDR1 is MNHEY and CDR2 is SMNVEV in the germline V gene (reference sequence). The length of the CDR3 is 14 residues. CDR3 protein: CASSLGQGNQPQHF. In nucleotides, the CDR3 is TGTGCCAGCAGTTTGGGGCAGGGCAATCAGCCCCAGCATTTT.

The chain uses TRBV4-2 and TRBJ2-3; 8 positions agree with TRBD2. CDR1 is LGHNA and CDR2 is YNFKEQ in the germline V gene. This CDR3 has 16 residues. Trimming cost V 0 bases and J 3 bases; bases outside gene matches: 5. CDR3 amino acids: CASSQERSSGTDTQYF. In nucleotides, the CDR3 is TGTGCCAGCAGCCAAGAGCGGTCTAGCGGGACAGATACGCAGTATTTT.

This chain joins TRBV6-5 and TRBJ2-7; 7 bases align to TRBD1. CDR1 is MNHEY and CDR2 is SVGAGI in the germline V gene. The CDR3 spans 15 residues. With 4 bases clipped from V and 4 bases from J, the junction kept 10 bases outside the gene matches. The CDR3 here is CASSSPDGGQYEQYF. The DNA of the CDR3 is TGTGCCAGCAGTTCCCCGGATGGGGGACAGTACGAGCAGTACTTC.

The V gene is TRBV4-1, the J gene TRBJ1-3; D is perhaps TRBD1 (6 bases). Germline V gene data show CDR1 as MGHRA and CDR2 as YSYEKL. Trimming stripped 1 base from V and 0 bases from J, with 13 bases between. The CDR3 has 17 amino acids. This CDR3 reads CASSQGVSGDSGNTIYF. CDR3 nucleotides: TGCGCCAGCAGCCAAGGGGTGTCAGGGGACTCTGGAAACACCATATATTTT.

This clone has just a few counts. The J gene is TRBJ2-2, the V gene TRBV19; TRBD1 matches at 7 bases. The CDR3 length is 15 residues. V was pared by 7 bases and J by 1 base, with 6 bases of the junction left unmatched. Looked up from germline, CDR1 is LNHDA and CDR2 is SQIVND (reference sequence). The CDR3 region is CASNYRDRNTGELFF. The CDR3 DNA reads TGTGCCAGTAACTATCGGGACAGGAACACCGGGGAGCTGTTTTTT.

The CDR3: CASGPLRDGGLEQFF. CDR3 in DNA: TGTGCCAGCGGCCCACTACGGGACGGGGGACTAGAGCAGTTCTTC. V gene TRBV5-4 combines with J gene TRBJ2-1, with 7 bases that match TRBD2. The V gene's germline CDR1 is SGHNT and CDR2 YYREEE (reference sequence). CDR3 length equals 15 residues. The ends lost 7 bases at V and 10 bases at J; junction bases unmatched: 17.

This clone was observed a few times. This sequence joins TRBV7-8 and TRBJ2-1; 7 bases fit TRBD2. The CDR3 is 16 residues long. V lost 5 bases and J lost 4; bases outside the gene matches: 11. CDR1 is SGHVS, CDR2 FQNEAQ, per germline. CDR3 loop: CASSPRDSGLYNEQFF. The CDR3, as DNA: TGTGCCAGCAGCCCTCGGGATAGCGGGTTATACAATGAGCAGTTCTTC.

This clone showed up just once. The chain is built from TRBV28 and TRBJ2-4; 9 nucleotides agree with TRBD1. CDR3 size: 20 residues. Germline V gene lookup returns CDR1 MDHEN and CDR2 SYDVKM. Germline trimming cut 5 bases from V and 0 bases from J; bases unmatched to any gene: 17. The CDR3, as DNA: TGTGCCAGCAGTGAGATAACAGGGGGCGGGGTGGGAGTAGCCAAAAACATTCAGTACTTC. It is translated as CASSEITGGGVGVAKNIQYF.

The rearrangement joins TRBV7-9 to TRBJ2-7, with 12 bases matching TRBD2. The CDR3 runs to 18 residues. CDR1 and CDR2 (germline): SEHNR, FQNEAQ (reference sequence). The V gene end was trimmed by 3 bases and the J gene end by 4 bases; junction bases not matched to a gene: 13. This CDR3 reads CASSFTLLTSGRGYEQYF. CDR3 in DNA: TGTGCCAGCAGCTTCACGCTCCTGACTAGCGGGAGAGGTTACGAGCAGTACTTC.

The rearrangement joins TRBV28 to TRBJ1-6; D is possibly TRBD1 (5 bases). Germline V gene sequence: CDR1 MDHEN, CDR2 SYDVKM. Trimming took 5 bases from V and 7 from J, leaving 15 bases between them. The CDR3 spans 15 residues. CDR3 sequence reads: CASSPRAGGNSPLHF. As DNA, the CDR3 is TGTGCCAGCAGTCCCCGGGCGGGGGGAAATTCACCCCTCCACTTT. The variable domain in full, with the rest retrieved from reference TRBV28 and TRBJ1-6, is DVKVTQSSRYLVKRTGEKVFLECVQDMDHENMFWYRQDPGLGLRLIYFSYDVKMKEKGDIPEGYSVSREKKERFSLILESASTNQTSMYLCASSPRAGGNSPLHFGNGTRLTVT.

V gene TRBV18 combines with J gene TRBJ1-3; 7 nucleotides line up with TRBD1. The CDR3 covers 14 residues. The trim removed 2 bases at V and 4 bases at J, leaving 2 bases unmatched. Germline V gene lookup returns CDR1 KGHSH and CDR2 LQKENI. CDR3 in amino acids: CASSPMDRGNTIYF. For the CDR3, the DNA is TGTGCCAGCTCACCAATGGACAGGGGAAACACCATATATTTT.

The CDR3 nucleotides are TGTGCCAGCAGATGGGACAGTAGCTCCTACAATGAGCAGTTCTTC. It specifies CASRWDSSSYNEQFF. The chain uses TRBV7-8 and TRBJ2-1; 7 bases are shared with TRBD1. CDR1 and CDR2 (germline): SGHVS, FQNEAQ. V dropped 6 bases and J dropped 0; count of bases not matched to a gene: 5. CDR3 size: 15 residues.